The T cell receptor beta chain described here comes from a study of blood T cell repertoires in COVID-19. Germline V gives CDR1 SGDLS, CDR2 YYNGEE. The V end was cut by 0 bases, the J end by 7 bases, with 7 bases between. This CDR3 spans 12 amino acids. The repertoire was sequenced with immunoSEQ multiplex PCR; TCRdb's copy has only in-frame clones and lacks some. The sample has about 370,000 clones, approximately 89% seen once. The TCR was taken from a woman aged 30 to 39 who had recovered from COVID-19. This chain links TRBV9 with TRBJ1-1, with TRBD1 as a possible D gene (5 bases). The sample consisted of PBMCs or T cells enriched from blood (not recorded which). The CDR3 DNA is TGTGCCAGCAGCGTAGGGGGGGATGAAGCTTTCTTT. This translates into CASSVGGDEAFF.